Following are 12 T cell receptor beta chains from one sample sequenced in a study of T cell responses to AZD1222 COVID-19 vaccine. Repertoires were generated with immunoSEQ multiplex PCR, while TCRdb's copy carries only in-frame clones and drops some. The sample has 120,000 or so clones; around 92% are singletons. This specimen consisted of peripheral blood, obtained on day 0 of AZD1222 vaccination. The source of these receptors is an adult in good health.

J is TRBJ2-5 and V is TRBV5-1; no definite D call. V shed 6 bases and J shed 1 base, with 10 bases lying between them. CDR3 length: 13 residues. The V gene's germline CDR1 is SGHRS and CDR2 YFSETQ. CDR3: CASTPSTQETQYF. The CDR3 DNA reads as TGCGCCAGCACCCCTTCGACCCAAGAGACCCAGTACTTC.

This CDR3 is CASSERTGFQPQHF. The CDR3 DNA follows: TGTGCCAGCAGTGAACGGACAGGGTTTCAGCCCCAGCATTTT. J is TRBJ1-5 and V is TRBV6-1; 8 bases line up with TRBD1. Per germline, CDR1 MNHNS and CDR2 SASEGT. The CDR3 length is 14 residues. With V trimmed by 2 bases and J by 6 bases, 3 bases remained unmatched.

The chain recombines TRBV5-1 with TRBJ1-4; 8 nucleotides line up with TRBD1. The length of the CDR3 is 16 residues. The germline V gene encodes CDR1 SGHRS and CDR2 YFSETQ. The junction had 9 bases not matched to a gene; V was cut back by 1 base and J by 7 bases. The CDR3 sequence: CASSLWQGARGEKLFF. The DNA of the CDR3 is TGCGCCAGCAGCTTGTGGCAGGGGGCTCGCGGTGAAAAACTGTTTTTT.

V gene TRBV6-5 combines with J gene TRBJ2-7; D possibly corresponds to TRBD2 (6 bases). Germline V lookup: CDR1 MNHEY, CDR2 SVGAGI. This CDR3 has 13 residues. V was clipped by 10 bases and J by 4 bases, with 17 bases between them. CDR3 sequence: CATTGLVSYEQYF. CDR3 nucleotides: TGTGCCACCACGGGACTCGTGTCATACGAGCAGTACTTC.

The chain carries TRBV4-1 and TRBJ2-1; a possible D gene is TRBD2 (7 bases). The CDR3 contains 19 residues. Germline-derived CDR1 and CDR2 are MGHRA and YSYEKL. V was cut by 2 bases and J by 8 bases, with 28 bases left in between. The CDR3 protein is CASSQMGYREVGGWDEQFF. The CDR3 coding sequence is TGCGCCAGCAGCCAAATGGGGTATCGGGAGGTAGGGGGTTGGGATGAGCAGTTCTTC.

The gene calls are TRBV6-1 and TRBJ2-5; D unresolved. CDR1 is MNHNS and CDR2 is SASEGT in the germline V gene. The CDR3 is made up of 14 amino acids. Trimming pared 1 base from V and 5 bases from J, leaving 11 bases between. The CDR3 DNA reads as TGTGCCAGCAGTGAAGGGTCTGACCGGGAGACCCAGTACTTC. Translation: CASSEGSDRETQYF.

The DNA for the CDR3 is TGTGCCAGCAGCTCCGGGACAGTCTTAGCCAAAAACATTCAGTACTTC. Translating gives CASSSGTVLAKNIQYF. V gene TRBV11-2 combines with J gene TRBJ2-4; 7 bases map to TRBD1. The germline V gene encodes CDR1 SGHAT and CDR2 FQNNGV. The trim removed 4 bases at V and 0 bases at J, leaving 6 bases unmatched. CDR3 size: 16 residues.

The rearrangement links TRBV24-1 to TRBJ2-1; D gene ambiguous. Trimming removed 5 bases from V and 6 bases from J, with 10 bases in between. The CDR3 contains 13 residues. Germline assignment: CDR1 KGHDR and CDR2 SFDVKD. The DNA of the CDR3 is TGTGCCACCAGTGGCAGCCTAGTCAATGAGCAGTTCTTC. Protein: CATSGSLVNEQFF.

This clone was seen just once. The chain has TRBV6-5 and TRBJ2-7; 7 bases are shared with TRBD1. The germline gives CDR1 MNHEY, CDR2 SVGAGI. The ends lost 5 bases at V and 2 bases at J; junction bases unmatched: 6. The CDR3 sequence is 14 residues long. CDR3 sequence: CASSTGTAPYEQYF. CDR3 coding DNA: TGTGCCAGCAGTACCGGGACAGCCCCCTACGAGCAGTACTTC.

V and J are TRBV15 and TRBJ1-5; 12 nucleotides match TRBD1. The germline gives CDR1 LNHNV, CDR2 YYDKDF (reference sequence). The CDR3 extends over 18 amino acids. The V gene end was trimmed by 0 bases and the J gene end by 5 bases; junction bases not matched to a gene: 8. For the CDR3, the DNA is TGTGCCACCAGCAGAGATTACGGGACAGGGGGCGATGATCAGCCCCAGCATTTT. Translation gives CATSRDYGTGGDDQPQHF.

The chain recombines TRBV27 with TRBJ2-1; 7 nucleotides align to TRBD1. The CDR3 totals 13 residues. With 1 base clipped from V and 10 bases from J, the junction kept 4 bases outside the gene matches. Germline assignment: CDR1 MNHEY and CDR2 SMNVEV (reference sequence). In DNA, the CDR3 is TGTGCCAGCAGTTTATTGTCCAGGGGGGAGCAGTTCTTC. Its protein is CASSLLSRGEQFF.

The rearrangement joins TRBV3-1 (or the pseudogene TRBV3-2) to TRBJ2-1, with D perhaps matching TRBD2 (5 bases). V lost 1 base and J 5 bases, leaving 12 bases between the germline ends. The CDR3 has 15 amino acids. Germline assignment: CDR1 LGHDT and CDR2 YNNKEL (reference sequence). The CDR3 region has the DNA TGTGCCAGCAGCCAAGCCGGACTGCGGGACAATGAGCAGTTCTTC. This encodes CASSQAGLRDNEQFF.